These 21 T cell receptor beta chains share one sample of origin, sequenced in a study of cytomegalovirus exposure and HLA in healthy donors. With 60 Vbeta and 13 Jbeta primers, the PCR was carried out. Profiled with immunoSEQ multiplex PCR; TCRdb holds only in-frame clones, not every one. The sample holds approximately 91,000 clones, roughly 60% seen once. The sequencing sample was made of PBMCs. The receptors were sampled from a human donor in good health.

This chain links TRBV7-9 with TRBJ2-3, with D perhaps matching TRBD2 (5 bases). The germline V and J ends were trimmed by 4 bases and 0 bases, with 20 bases remaining between them. Germline V CDR1 and CDR2: SEHNR, FQNEAQ (reference sequence). CDR3 length: 18 residues. CDR3 protein: CASSSVAGRALSTDTQYF. The CDR3 DNA follows: TGTGCCAGCAGCTCCGTCGCGGGCCGGGCACTTAGCACAGATACGCAGTATTTT.

This sequence joins TRBV11-2 and TRBJ2-3, with TRBD1 matching 7 bases. CDR3 length: 16 amino acids. Germline V gene data show CDR1 as SGHAT and CDR2 as FQNNGV. V lost 5 bases to trimming and J lost 2 bases; unmatched junction nucleotides: 10. This chain's CDR3 is CASSDRLQGNTDTQYF. The DNA of the CDR3 is TGTGCCAGCAGCGATAGGCTACAGGGGAACACAGATACGCAGTATTTT.

V usage is TRBV7-2 and J usage is TRBJ1-2; a possible D gene is TRBD1 (5 bases). Germline lookup yields CDR1 SGHTA and CDR2 FQGNSA. The CDR3 is 15 amino acids. The V gene lost 6 bases and the J gene lost 3 bases, with 17 bases spanning the gap. The CDR3 is CASRVNPGRDYGYTF. The CDR3 DNA follows: TGTGCCAGCAGAGTCAATCCGGGCAGGGACTATGGCTACACCTTC.

V gene TRBV19 combines with J gene TRBJ2-4; D is undetermined. Germline CDR1 and CDR2: LNHDA and SQIVND (reference sequence). V was pared by 6 bases and J by 0 bases, with 12 bases between. This CDR3 is 15 amino acids long. The CDR3 reads CASRESFGAKNIQYF. The CDR3 DNA is TGTGCCAGTAGGGAGTCCTTTGGAGCCAAAAACATTCAGTACTTC.

The chain's CDR3 is CASSIPGTAGTLSNQPQHF. CDR3 DNA: TGTGCCAGTAGTATTCCCGGGACAGCCGGGACCCTTAGCAATCAGCCCCAGCATTTT. V and J are TRBV19 and TRBJ1-5, with 7 nucleotides matching TRBD1. The CDR3 contains 19 residues. Germline-derived CDR1 and CDR2 are LNHDA and SQIVND (reference sequence). V was pared by 3 bases and J by 0 bases, with 14 bases of the junction left unmatched. Combining the CDR3 with reference TRBV19 and TRBJ1-5 gives the whole variable domain DGGITQSPKYLFRKEGQNVTLSCEQNLNHDAMYWYRQDPGQGLRLIYYSQIVNDFQKGDIAEGYSVSREKKESFPLTVTSAQKNPTAFYLCASSIPGTAGTLSNQPQHFGDGTRLSIL.

The rearrangement uses TRBV4-2 and TRBJ2-2; TRBD2 might be the D (5 bases). Germline lookup yields CDR1 LGHNA and CDR2 YNFKEQ. The CDR3 runs 14 residues. Trimming pared 1 base from V and 3 bases from J, leaving 6 bases between. The CDR3 here is CASSQGEYTGELFF. The CDR3 nucleotides read TGTGCCAGCAGCCAAGGGGAGTACACCGGGGAGCTGTTTTTT.

DNA of the CDR3: TGTGCCTGGAGTGTAACAGGGAAGGTAGCCTACACCTTC. Translating it yields CAWSVTGKVAYTF. This chain joins TRBV30 and TRBJ1-2; D might be TRBD1 (6 bases). The V gene lost 0 bases and the J gene lost 10 bases, with 15 bases spanning the gap. This CDR3 spans 13 amino acids. Per the germline V gene, CDR1 is GTSNPN and CDR2 is SVGIG (reference sequence).

The chain links TRBV15 to TRBJ2-2; tentatively, D is TRBD1 (6 bases). V dropped 0 bases and J dropped 5 bases, with 25 bases sitting between them. The CDR3 is made up of 20 amino acids. Germline values: CDR1 LNHNV, CDR2 YYDKDF (reference sequence). The CDR3 loop is CATSRDERSKRGLRTGELFF. The CDR3 DNA reads TGTGCCACCAGCAGAGATGAACGATCCAAAAGGGGGTTAAGGACCGGGGAGCTGTTTTTT.

V is TRBV5-4 and J is TRBJ2-5; 9 bases map to TRBD2. J was trimmed by 5 bases and V by 4 bases; bases with no gene match: 15. Germline V lookup: CDR1 SGHNT, CDR2 YYREEE (reference sequence). The CDR3 runs to 17 residues. The CDR3 DNA follows: TGTGCCAGCAGCCCGCCGGCCGGGCGGGGGGGCTGGGAGACCCAGTACTTC. Protein: CASSPPAGRGGWETQYF.

This chain connects TRBV6-5 to TRBJ2-5; D is uncertain. The CDR3 has 11 residues. The V gene lost 6 bases and the J gene lost 11 bases, with 13 bases spanning the gap. Looked up from germline, CDR1 is MNHEY and CDR2 is SVGAGI. The CDR3 spells CASSRLGWQYF. For the CDR3, the DNA is TGTGCCAGCAGCCGTTTGGGCTGGCAGTACTTC.

The V gene is TRBV7-9, the J gene TRBJ2-2; 7 nucleotides align to TRBD1. After removal of 5 bases from V and 3 bases from J, the junction contained 9 bases not matched to a gene. The V gene's germline CDR1 is SEHNR and CDR2 FQNEAQ (reference sequence). CDR3 size: 16 residues. Written as DNA, the CDR3 is TGTGCCAGCAGCACGACCTACAGGGGCTACACCGGGGAGCTGTTTTTT. It encodes CASSTTYRGYTGELFF.

This clone was found a few times. This rearrangement joins TRBV18 to TRBJ2-1; TRBD2 aligns across 8 bases. V trimming: 4 bases; J trimming: 5 bases; junction bases outside the gene matches: 7. Germline lookup yields CDR1 KGHSH and CDR2 LQKENI. CDR3 size: 15 residues. The CDR3 here is CASSQRRGDNNEQFF. CDR3 sequence (DNA): TGTGCCAGCTCACAACGGCGGGGGGATAACAATGAGCAGTTCTTC.

The chain carries TRBV6-5 and TRBJ2-1; 9 positions agree with TRBD2. Germline trimming cut 2 bases from V and 4 bases from J; bases unmatched to any gene: 6. Germline lookup yields CDR1 MNHEY and CDR2 SVGAGI. This CDR3 has 16 amino acids. The CDR3 sequence is CASSYKPSGAYNEQFF. CDR3 DNA sequence: TGTGCCAGCAGTTACAAACCTAGCGGGGCATACAATGAGCAGTTCTTC.

This rearrangement joins TRBV7-2 to TRBJ2-2; D is perhaps TRBD2 (6 bases). The CDR3 has 17 amino acids. Germline CDR1 and CDR2: SGHTA and FQGNSA. Deletions cut 8 bases from V and 7 bases from J, with 26 bases between. The CDR3 loop reads CASRRLWGVNDGGELFF. The CDR3 DNA sequence: TGTGCCAGCCGAAGGCTATGGGGGGTAAATGATGGCGGGGAGCTGTTTTTT.

The chain is built from TRBV7-6 and TRBJ1-5; D ambiguous. There are 17 residues in the CDR3. The V end was cut by 2 bases, the J end by 0 bases, with 14 bases between. Per germline, CDR1 SGHVS and CDR2 FNYEAQ. CDR3 nucleotide sequence: TGTGCCAGCAGCTTATATGGCGGGCGATATAGCAATCAGCCCCAGCATTTT. This gives the protein CASSLYGGRYSNQPQHF.

V usage is TRBV6-5 and J usage is TRBJ1-5; D is possibly TRBD1 (6 bases). In germline, CDR1 is MNHEY, CDR2 SVGAGI. With 0 bases removed from V and 5 bases from J, the gap between germline ends came to 8 bases. The CDR3 loop spans 14 amino acids. The CDR3 here is CASSYSQGYQPQHF. CDR3 DNA sequence: TGTGCCAGCAGTTACTCACAGGGTTATCAGCCCCAGCATTTT.

The J gene is TRBJ1-1, the V gene TRBV6-6; D is possibly TRBD1 (5 bases). The CDR3 totals 12 residues. CDR1 is MNHNY and CDR2 is SVGAGI in the germline V gene (reference sequence). Trimming removed 11 bases at V and 4 bases at J, with 14 bases between. The CDR3 DNA reads TGTGCCGTCCTCGGGGGGGGCACTGAAGCTTTCTTT. Its protein product is CAVLGGGTEAFF.

This chain links TRBV7-5 with TRBJ1-2. TRBV7-5 constitutes a pseudogene. The CDR3 covers 13 residues. The CDR3 DNA is TGTGCCAGCAGCCCGAGGGTGGACTATGGCTACACCTTC. Its protein is CASSPRVDYGYTF.

V and J are TRBV19 and TRBJ1-2, with TRBD1 matching over 10 bases. Trimming removed 5 bases from V and 4 bases from J; junction bases left unmatched: 10. The CDR3 covers 16 residues. The V gene's germline CDR1 is LNHDA and CDR2 SQIVND (reference sequence). The CDR3 region has the DNA TGTGCCAGTAGTTTCACCGGGACAGGGGCGGTCTATGGCTACACCTTC. It is translated as CASSFTGTGAVYGYTF. The entire variable domain, with the rest obtained from reference TRBV19 and TRBJ1-2, is as follows: DGGITQSPKYLFRKEGQNVTLSCEQNLNHDAMYWYRQDPGQGLRLIYYSQIVNDFQKGDIAEGYSVSREKKESFPLTVTSAQKNPTAFYLCASSFTGTGAVYGYTFGSGTRLTVV.

This rearrangement joins TRBV7-6 to TRBJ2-2; 10 bases line up with TRBD2. This CDR3 has 16 amino acids. V lost 1 base to trimming and J lost 3 bases; unmatched junction nucleotides: 2. Germline CDR1 is SGHVS and CDR2 is FNYEAQ. CDR3 sequence reads: CASSLVAGGDTGELFF. CDR3 nucleotides: TGTGCCAGCAGCTTAGTAGCGGGGGGAGACACCGGGGAGCTGTTTTTT. Full variable domain (missing parts from reference TRBV7-6 and TRBJ2-2): GAGVSQSPRYKVTKRGQDVALRCDPISGHVSLYWYRQALGQGPEFLTYFNYEAQQDKSGLPNDRFSAERPEGSISTLTIQRTEQRDSAMYRCASSLVAGGDTGELFFGEGSRLTVL.

This clone has a single count. The rearrangement joins TRBV5-1 to TRBJ1-1; TRBD1 might be the D (5 bases). V was shortened by 2 bases and J by 6 bases, with 14 bases between the two germline ends. This CDR3 has 14 amino acids. Per the germline V gene, CDR1 is SGHRS and CDR2 is YFSETQ. The CDR3 reads CASSLVAGSSEAFF. CDR3 nucleotides: TGCGCCAGCAGCTTAGTAGCAGGGTCTTCTGAAGCTTTCTTT.